Only a few counts were recorded for the clone carrying this TCR beta chain. Its antigen is not known. This CDR3 has 14 amino acids. Germline trimming cut 1 base from V and 7 bases from J; bases unmatched to any gene: 3. Germline V gene lookup returns CDR1 LGHNA and CDR2 YSLEER. The second PCR ran 7 to 11 cycles with a sample-barcoded 5' primer and J-beta primers. Per sample, CDR3-containing paired-end reads numbered at least 2.5 million. TCRdb used MiXCR to reprocess the 5' RACE reads, holding one entry per CDR3 protein. The repertoire consists of hundreds of thousands of distinct CDR3 sequences, with 46% occurring once and the leading ten covering approximately 18%. The data belong to a study of blood T cells in healthy people across ages. Study observations and caveats: Roughly linearly, TCR beta diversity per million T cells fell as age increased.

The chain joins TRBV4-3 to TRBJ1-2; 10 nucleotides agree with TRBD1. The clonotype originates from a man at least 80 years old in good health. Material: blood. This CDR3 is CASSQVGTGAGYTF. The CDR3 bases are TGCGCCAGCAGCCAAGTTGGGACAGGGGCTGGCTACACCTTC.